This entry is about one TCR beta chain. This clone was seen only once. Its antigen is still unknown. No much larger clonotype is one base removed from it; base qualities were not supplied. Synthetic TCR analog templates were spiked into each PCR to estimate absolute template abundance from read counts. Using the immunoSEQ assay, TCRbeta CDR3 regions were amplified from genomic DNA with bias-controlled V and J gene primers. Sequencing of rearranged TCRbeta segments was done at approximately 20X coverage. The paper's data handling went like this. Sequencing errors were corrected by clustering and CDR3s were annotated against IMGT to assign V, D and J genes. Downstream analyses used only productive TCRbeta rearrangements and left out out-of-frame or stop-codon sequences. Clonality was calculated as one minus the Shannon entropy normalized by the log of the number of unique productive sequences. Clones differing between time points or between blood and tumor were identified by Fisher's exact test with Benjamini-Hochberg correction at adjusted p below 0.01. TCRdb's version of the immuneACCESS table is confined to in-frame rearrangements and falls short of the full clone set. An unresolved V gene accounts for under half of the shortfall where checked; the remainder is of unknown origin. V and J calls and clone size are given by that table; D and trimming were obtained from the DNA. The sample yields roughly 130,000 clones; around 84% were counted once. The top ten hold 3.2% of the sample.

The data derive from a study of PD-L1 blockade in urothelial cancer (dated by TCRdb to about 2017). Looking at the study overall: All patients started therapy in about 2014 and received atezolizumab 1,200 mg intravenously every 3 weeks. Whole exome sequencing and RNA sequencing of pretreatment tumors were performed alongside TCR sequencing in the same patients. An ECOG performance status of 0 or 1 was recorded for the patients, and 0 to 3 prior chemotherapy regimens had been received by the patients. Durable clinical benefit meant progression-free survival longer than 6 months, and TCR features were also tested against progression-free and overall survival. Blood samples gave median yields of about 150,000 T cells and over 80,000 unique TCRs, along with a median clonality of around 0.075. Pretreatment tumor samples, along with matched peripheral blood serially collected before and after atezolizumab treatment, were subjected to TCR sequencing. The study was an exploratory multi-omic analysis of somatic, immune and clinical correlates of response to PD-L1 blockade with atezolizumab in urothelial cancer. About 90% of the roughly 29 patients were identified as males with urothelial cancer of bladder origin, and a prior smoking history was reported by 18 of 29 patients. Approximately 30 patients had pretreatment blood TCR-seq, 24 had at least one posttreatment blood collection, and 24 had tumor TCR-seq. Under 10 patients reached durable clinical benefit, while 15 to 20 patients did not. Blood samples were analyzed at 3 weeks after treatment start (second dose) and at 6 weeks after treatment start.

The time point label of this sample denotes: pretreatment peripheral blood. A total of roughly 31 patients with locally advanced or metastatic urothelial carcinoma, treated at Memorial Sloan Kettering on a trial protocol, made up the cohort. Peripheral blood mononuclear cells were collected from each patient pretreatment and during treatment, giving between 1 and 8 total time points per patient. The Qiagen DNeasy Blood extraction kit was used to purify genomic DNA from total PBMCs and tumor samples. PBMCs were collected pretreatment and during treatment, and were isolated and stored as previously described. What the study reported, not specific to this receptor: Greater expansion of tumor-associated TCR clones in peripheral blood 3 weeks after the start of treatment was observed in patients with durable benefit (n of about 20, p = 0.022). Because of the small sample size (n ≈ 31) and the many exploratory analyses performed, the results are intended to be regarded as hypothesis-generating. A pretreatment peripheral blood TCR clonality below the median was linked to improved progression-free and overall survival.

The sample here was PBMCs, taken around atezolizumab (anti-PD-L1) treatment. The receptor was isolated from a man aged 45-60 years with urothelial cancer.

The base sequence is TGTGCCAGCAGTGAGTTCGGTGGGAGCTCCTACAATGAGCAGTTCTTC. Its amino acids are CASSEFGGSSYNEQFF. The sequence links TRBV6-1 to TRBJ2-1, and the D gene may be TRBD2, 5 bases matching. Trimming takes 3 bases from V and 0 bases from J, and the germline ends sit 12 bases apart. The germline V gene provides CDR1 MNHNS and CDR2 SASEGT. The CDR3 goes from the cysteine to the phenylalanine over 16 residues. CDR3 DNA is the only sequence kept; it has 48 bases, read in frame from the first base.